This T cell receptor beta chain comes out of a study of graft-versus-host responses after intestinal transplantation. Regarding this clone: The target antigen is unknown.

The method was immunoSEQ multiplex PCR; TCRdb's version includes in-frame clones alone and lacks a portion of them. The sample holds about 90,000 clones, 90% to 95% seen once. Findings and limits, study-wide: With peak circulating GvH clone levels came an association with early post-transplant HvG declines. Allograft clonal ratios (graft-versus-host to host-versus-graft) were high in patients who had graft-donor T cell macrochimerism.

CDR3 length: 13 amino acids. Trimming shortened V by 2 bases and J by 2 bases, and 7 bases separated the two germline ends. In germline, CDR1 is SGHNT, CDR2 YYREEE (reference sequence). The sequence derives from a human donor who was the organ donor for an intestinal transplant. The sequencing here drew on unstimulated CD8+ T cells sorted from spleen or lymph node cells, taken before transplant. V gene TRBV5-4 combines with J gene TRBJ1-1; D unclear. Written as DNA, the CDR3 is TGTGCCAGCAGCTTATCTGTAAACACTGAAGCTTTCTTT. It is translated as CASSLSVNTEAFF.